This TCR beta chain was obtained from a study of post-analysis software for immune sequencing data. Study-level background: Patients with relapsing-remitting, secondary progressive and progressive-relapsing multiple sclerosis courses were all represented. Notes on the study in general: Compared against controls, patients with multiple sclerosis displayed significantly lower normalized Chao1 diversity. When patients were compared with controls, roughly five TRBV segments were more frequent, TRBV5-6, TRBV5-1 and TRBV20-1 among them.

CDR3 length: 15 amino acids. Germline V gene sequence: CDR1 DFQATT, CDR2 SNEGSKA (reference sequence). J was trimmed by 8 bases and V by 3 bases; bases with no gene match: 11. The TCR beta cDNA libraries contained unique molecular identifiers. Each sample of about 1 to 10 million input T cells yielded about 500,000 cDNA molecules, so each molecule approximated one T cell. One entry per CDR3 protein results from TCRdb running MiXCR on the PCR reads. Of about 820,000 distinct CDR3 sequences in the sample, around 50% were seen once. As regards this clonotype: Antigen specificity is unknown.

This sequence was found in a girl between 10 and 17 years old with multiple sclerosis. Sequenced sample: blood. The chain employs TRBV20-1 and TRBJ2-4, with TRBD1 matching over 9 bases. This chain's CDR3 is CSASRVTGGYDIQYF. The CDR3 DNA sequence: TGCAGTGCTAGTAGAGTGACAGGGGGTTATGACATTCAGTACTTC.